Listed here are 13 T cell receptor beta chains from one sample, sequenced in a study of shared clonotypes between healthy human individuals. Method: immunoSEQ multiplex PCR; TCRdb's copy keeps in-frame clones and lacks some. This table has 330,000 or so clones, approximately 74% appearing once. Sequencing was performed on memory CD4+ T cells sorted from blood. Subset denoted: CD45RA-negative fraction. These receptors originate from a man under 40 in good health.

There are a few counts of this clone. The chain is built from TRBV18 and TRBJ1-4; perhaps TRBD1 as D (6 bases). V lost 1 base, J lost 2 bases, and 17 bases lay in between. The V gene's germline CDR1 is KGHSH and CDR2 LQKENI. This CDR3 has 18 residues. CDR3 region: CASSPRPASGATNEKLFF. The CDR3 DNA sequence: TGTGCCAGCTCACCACGACCCGCCTCGGGGGCGACTAATGAAAAACTGTTTTTT.

CDR3 nucleotide sequence: TGTGCCAGCAGCCGCCTACATCCCGGGACTAGCGGGAATCTTGAGACCCAGTACTTC. Translation gives CASSRLHPGTSGNLETQYF. The chain links TRBV14 to TRBJ2-5, with 13 nucleotides matching TRBD2. The CDR3 contains 19 residues. J lost 5 bases, V lost 4 bases, and 16 bases had no gene match. Germline CDR1 is SGHDN and CDR2 is FVKESK. Together with reference TRBV14 and TRBJ2-5, the CDR3 gives the full variable domain: EAGVTQFPSHSVIEKGQTVTLRCDPISGHDNLYWYRRVMGKEIKFLLHFVKESKQDESGMPNNRFLAERTGGTYSTLKVQPAELEDSGVYFCASSRLHPGTSGNLETQYFGPGTRLLVL.

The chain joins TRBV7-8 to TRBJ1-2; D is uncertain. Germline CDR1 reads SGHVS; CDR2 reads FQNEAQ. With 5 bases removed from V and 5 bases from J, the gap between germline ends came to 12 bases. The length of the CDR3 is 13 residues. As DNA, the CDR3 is TGTGCCAGCAGCCCAGAGGTCCGATATGGCTACACCTTC. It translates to CASSPEVRYGYTF. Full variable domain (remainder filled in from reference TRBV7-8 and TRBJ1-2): GAGVSQSPRYKVAKRGQDVALRCDPISGHVSLFWYQQALGQGPEFLTYFQNEAQLDKSGLPSDRFFAERPEGSVSTLKIQRTQQEDSAVYLCASSPEVRYGYTFGSGTRLTVV.

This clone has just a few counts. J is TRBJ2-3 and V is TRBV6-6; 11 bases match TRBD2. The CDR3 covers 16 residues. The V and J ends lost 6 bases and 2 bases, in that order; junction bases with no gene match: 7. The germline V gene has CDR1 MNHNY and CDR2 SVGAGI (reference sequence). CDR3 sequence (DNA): TGTGCCAGCAGAAATAGCGGGAGGGCTTTCACAGATACGCAGTATTTT. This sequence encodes CASRNSGRAFTDTQYF.

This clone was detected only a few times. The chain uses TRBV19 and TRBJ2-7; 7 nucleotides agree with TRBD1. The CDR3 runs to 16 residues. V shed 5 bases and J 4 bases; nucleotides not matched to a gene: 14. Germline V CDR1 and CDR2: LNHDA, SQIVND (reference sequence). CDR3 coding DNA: TGTGCCAGTAGTTTGGGGACAGACACTCAACAATACGAGCAGTACTTC. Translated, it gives CASSLGTDTQQYEQYF.

The CDR3 bases are TGTGCCAGTAGTATGCGTCCCGGCCCTCAGTACTTC. It translates to CASSMRPGPQYF. The gene calls are TRBV19 and TRBJ2-4; no reliable D call. This CDR3 is built from 12 residues. CDR1 is LNHDA, CDR2 SQIVND, per germline (reference sequence). V was pared by 3 bases and J by 12 bases, with 12 bases between.

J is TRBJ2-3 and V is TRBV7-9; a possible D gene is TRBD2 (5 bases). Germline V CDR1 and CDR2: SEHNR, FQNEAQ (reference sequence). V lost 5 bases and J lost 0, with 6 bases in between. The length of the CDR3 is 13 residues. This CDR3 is CASSRTSTDTQYF. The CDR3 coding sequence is TGTGCCAGCAGCCGGACTAGCACAGATACGCAGTATTTT.

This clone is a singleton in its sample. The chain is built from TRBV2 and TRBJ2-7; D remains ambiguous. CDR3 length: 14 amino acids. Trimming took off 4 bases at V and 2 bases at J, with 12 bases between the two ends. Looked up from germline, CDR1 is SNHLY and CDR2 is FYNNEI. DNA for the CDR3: TGTGCCAGCAGTGCCTTTGATAGCACCTACGAGCAGTACTTC. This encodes CASSAFDSTYEQYF.

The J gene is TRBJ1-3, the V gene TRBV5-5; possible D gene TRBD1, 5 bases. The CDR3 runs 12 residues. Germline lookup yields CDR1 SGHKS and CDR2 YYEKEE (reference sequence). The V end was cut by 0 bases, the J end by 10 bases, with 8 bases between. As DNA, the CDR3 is TGTGCCAGCAGCTTGGCAGGGACGACCATATATTTT. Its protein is CASSLAGTTIYF.

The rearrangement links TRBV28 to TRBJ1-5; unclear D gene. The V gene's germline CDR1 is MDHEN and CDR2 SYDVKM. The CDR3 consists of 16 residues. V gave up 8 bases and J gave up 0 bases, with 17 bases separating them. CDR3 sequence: CASRRRDLVSNQPQHF. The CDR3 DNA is TGTGCCAGCCGACGCAGAGACCTGGTTAGCAATCAGCCCCAGCATTTT. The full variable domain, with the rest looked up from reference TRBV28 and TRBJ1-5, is DVKVTQSSRYLVKRTGEKVFLECVQDMDHENMFWYRQDPGLGLRLIYFSYDVKMKEKGDIPEGYSVSREKKERFSLILESASTNQTSMYLCASRRRDLVSNQPQHFGDGTRLSIL.

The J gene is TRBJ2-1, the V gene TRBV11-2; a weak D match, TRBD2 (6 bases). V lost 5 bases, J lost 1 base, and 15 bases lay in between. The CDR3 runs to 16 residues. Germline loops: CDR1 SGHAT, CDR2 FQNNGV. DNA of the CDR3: TGTGCCAGCAGCCAAGTCGGAGGGAGGTCCTACAATGAGCAGTTCTTC. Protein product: CASSQVGGRSYNEQFF.

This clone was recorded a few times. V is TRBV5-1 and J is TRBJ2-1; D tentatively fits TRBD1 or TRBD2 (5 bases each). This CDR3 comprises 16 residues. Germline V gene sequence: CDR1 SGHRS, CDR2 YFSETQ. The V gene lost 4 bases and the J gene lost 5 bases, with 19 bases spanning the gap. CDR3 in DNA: TGCGCCAGCAGCCAAGAACCGGGACGGGGAAACAATGAGCAGTTCTTC. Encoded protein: CASSQEPGRGNNEQFF.

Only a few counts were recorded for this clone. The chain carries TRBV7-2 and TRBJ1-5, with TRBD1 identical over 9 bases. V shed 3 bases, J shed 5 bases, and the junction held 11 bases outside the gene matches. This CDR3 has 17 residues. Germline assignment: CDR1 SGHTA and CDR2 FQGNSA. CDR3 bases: TGTGCCAGCAGCTTTAGGGGGGACAGGGTGGGTCATCAGCCCCAGCATTTT. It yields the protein CASSFRGDRVGHQPQHF. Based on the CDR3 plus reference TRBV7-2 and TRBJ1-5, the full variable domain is GAGVSQSPSNKVTEKGKDVELRCDPISGHTALYWYRQSLGQGLEFLIYFQGNSAPDKSGLPSDRFSAERTGGSVSTLTIQRTQQEDSAVYLCASSFRGDRVGHQPQHFGDGTRLSIL.